Below, 14 T cell receptor beta chains from the same sample are listed, as sequenced in a study of blood T cells in healthy people across ages. Together with a sample-barcoded 5' primer, a J-beta primer mix was included in a second PCR lasting roughly 6 to 12 cycles. Using its own MiXCR run on the 5' RACE reads, TCRdb lists one record per CDR3 protein. The sample lists 1,800,000 or so distinct CDR3 sequences, more than 35% seen once, with 23% in the top ten. Sequenced material: blood. The receptors originated from a human donor in good health.

The sample holds a few counts of this clonotype. The V gene is TRBV12-5, the J gene TRBJ2-1; D might be TRBD1 (5 bases). The ends were cut back, 6 bases at V and 8 bases at J, with 11 bases in the middle. Germline CDR1 is LGHNT and CDR2 is FRNRAP. The CDR3 runs 12 residues. The CDR3 DNA sequence: TGTGCTAGTGGCGCAGGGATCCATGAGCAGTTCTTC. Its protein product is CASGAGIHEQFF.

The chain links TRBV4-3 to TRBJ2-7; TRBD1 might be the D (5 bases). Trimming took off 3 bases at V and 6 bases at J, with 15 bases between the two ends. In germline, CDR1 is LGHNA, CDR2 YSLEER. The CDR3 has 14 amino acids. The CDR3 loop reads CASSHQGFSGEQYF. CDR3 sequence (DNA): TGCGCCAGCAGCCACCAGGGTTTCTCAGGCGAGCAGTACTTC.

The CDR3 loop is CASSEARVGKLFF. In nucleotides, the CDR3 is TGTGCCAGCAGTGAAGCCCGCGTTGGAAAACTGTTTTTT. The gene calls are TRBV25-1 and TRBJ1-4; D remains unclear. The germline V and J ends were trimmed by 2 bases and 10 bases, with 11 bases remaining between them. The CDR3 covers 13 residues. Germline V gene sequence: CDR1 MGHDK, CDR2 SYGVNS.

The table lists this clonotype with a few counts. The chain joins TRBV5-6 to TRBJ1-2, with 9 bases that match TRBD1. The V gene's germline CDR1 is SGHDT and CDR2 YYEEEE. The CDR3 is made up of 14 amino acids. V shed 4 bases and J 6 bases; nucleotides not matched to a gene: 7. The CDR3, as DNA: TGTGCCAGCAGCCTGGTCGGGACAGGGAATGGCTACACCTTC. Translated, it gives CASSLVGTGNGYTF.

This clonotype showed up many times. This chain links TRBV29-1 with TRBJ2-5, with a tentative D call TRBD2 (6 bases). V gave up 7 bases and J gave up 1 base, with 16 bases separating them. CDR1 SQVTM and CDR2 ANQGSEA come from the germline V gene. This CDR3 region has 14 residues. This CDR3 is CSGWGDGLQETQYF. DNA of the CDR3: TGCAGCGGCTGGGGGGACGGACTCCAAGAGACCCAGTACTTC.

The chain employs TRBV6-5 and TRBJ2-7, with D perhaps TRBD1 or TRBD2 (5 bases each). V gave up 0 bases and J gave up 5 bases, with 17 bases separating them. CDR1 MNHEY and CDR2 SVGAGI come from the germline V gene. This CDR3 has 16 amino acids. For the CDR3, the DNA is TGTGCCAGCAGTTACTCCCGGTCTGGGCTGGGGGACGAGCAGTACTTC. Translating it yields CASSYSRSGLGDEQYF.

The V call is TRBV12-3 or TRBV12-4, the J call TRBJ2-3; D not resolved. CDR3 length: 13 amino acids. The V gene lost 6 bases and the J gene lost 0 bases, with 7 bases spanning the gap. The CDR3 sequence is CASRCLSTDTQYF. In DNA, the CDR3 is TGTGCCAGCAGGTGTCTTAGCACAGATACGCAGTATTTT.

The chain couples TRBV20-1 to TRBJ1-2, with no clear D. This CDR3 region has 10 residues. Trimming shortened V by 6 bases and J by 4 bases, and 6 bases separated the two germline ends. Germline CDR1 DFQATT, CDR2 SNEGSKA (reference sequence). The CDR3 DNA reads TGCAGTGCCCTGTGCTATGGCTACACCTTC. This encodes CSALCYGYTF.

This clonotype was seen only a few times. The V gene is TRBV4-2, the J gene TRBJ2-7, with 8 bases fitting TRBD1. The CDR3 is made up of 16 amino acids. Unmatched junction bases numbered 11, after V lost 6 bases and J lost 1 base. Germline V gene lookup returns CDR1 LGHNA and CDR2 YNFKEQ. The CDR3 coding sequence is TGTGCCAGCAGTCTCAGCCTCGGGACAGGATCCTACGAGCAGTACTTC. It translates to CASSLSLGTGSYEQYF.

The chain recombines TRBV21-1 with TRBJ2-5; the table's D gene call, TRBD2, was not cross checked with the DNA. TRBV21-1 is labeled a pseudogene. The CDR3 has 15 amino acids. In DNA form, the CDR3 reads TGTGCCAGCAGCAAGGGGTTGAGCCACCGTTGGGAGCAGTACTTC. Its protein is CASSKGLSHRWEQYF.

V and J are TRBV28 and TRBJ2-1; 9 bases fit TRBD1. The V and J ends lost 6 bases and 9 bases, in that order; junction bases with no gene match: 3. The V gene's germline CDR1 is MDHEN and CDR2 SYDVKM. The length of the CDR3 is 12 residues. The CDR3 sequence: CASRRTGAEQFF. In DNA form, the CDR3 reads TGTGCCAGCAGACGGACAGGGGCTGAGCAGTTCTTC.

This clonotype was counted a few times. V usage is TRBV4-1 and J usage is TRBJ2-1; 8 positions agree with TRBD1. CDR1 is MGHRA, CDR2 YSYEKL, per germline. The CDR3 has 16 amino acids. V lost 0 bases to trimming and J lost 9 bases; unmatched junction nucleotides: 10. Written as DNA, the CDR3 is TGCGCCAGCAGCCAAGATGGGGGCCAGGGGGCGATTGAGCAGTTCTTC. This gives the protein CASSQDGGQGAIEQFF.

The CDR3 sequence is CASSPGHFYNEQFF. CDR3 bases: TGTGCCAGCAGCCCGGGACACTTCTACAATGAGCAGTTCTTC. The chain combines TRBV7-2 with TRBJ2-1; TRBD1 is a possible D gene (6 bases). CDR1 SGHTA and CDR2 FQGNSA come from the germline V gene. The CDR3 is 14 amino acids. The V end lost 5 bases, the J end lost 3 bases, and 11 bases lay between the germline ends.

The rearrangement joins TRBV10-3 to TRBJ1-2; 9 positions match TRBD1. Germline-derived CDR1 and CDR2 are ENHRY and SYGVKD. The CDR3 consists of 16 residues. V gave up 7 bases and J gave up 1 base; unmatched junction bases: 10. The CDR3 DNA is TGTGCCATCACCGGACAGGGGAGGGGTATTAACTATGGCTACACCTTC. It specifies CAITGQGRGINYGYTF.